This TCR beta chain originates from a study of regulatory T cells in long-lasting Graves disease. Findings and limits, study-wide: When disease was persistent, TRBV28, TRBJ1-2 and TRBJ2-5 were the favored segments. Relative to new patients (under 1,000), persistent patients exhibited greater sharing of public clonotypes (more than 2,500).

The authors built TCR beta libraries using iRepertoire HTBI primers and Arm-PCR of CDR3 regions. TCRdb called the multiplex PCR reads again in MiXCR, with one record for every CDR3 protein. The sample gives roughly 500,000 distinct CDR3 sequences, roughly 21% of which show up once; roughly 7.7% is in the top ten. Notes on this clonotype: Its antigen is still unknown.

The CDR3 consists of 13 residues. Germline CDR1 is GTSNPN and CDR2 is SVGIG (reference sequence). V was trimmed by 3 bases and J by 2 bases, leaving 11 bases between them. Time point defined: persistent/refractory GD, antithyroid drugs over 5 years with positive TRAb. PBMC-extracted RNA yielded the TCR library. The material was peripheral blood mononuclear cells (PBMCs), obtained when the disease was refractory, from a patient treated with antithyroid drugs. This TCR came from a female donor with Graves disease. V and J are TRBV30 and TRBJ2-7; D is possibly TRBD1 (5 bases). The CDR3 nucleotides are TGTGCCTGGAGCAGGGATCCCCCCTACGAGCAGTACTTC. Protein product: CAWSRDPPYEQYF.